What follows are 8 T cell receptor beta chains derived from one specimen sequenced in a study of T cell responses to AZD1222 COVID-19 vaccine. Sequencing was performed with immunoSEQ multiplex PCR; in TCRdb, only in-frame clones are kept and a portion is missing. The data contain about 150,000 clones, around 88% of them singletons. Sequencing used peripheral blood, obtained on day 0 of MenACWY control vaccination. The origin of the receptors is an adult in good health.

V gene TRBV7-9 combines with J gene TRBJ1-1; 8 bases are a match to TRBD1. Germline values: CDR1 SEHNR, CDR2 FQNEAQ (reference sequence). This CDR3 has 13 amino acids. Trimming took 5 bases from V and 6 from J; bases not matched to a gene: 5. The CDR3 is CASSPGQGSEAFF. The CDR3 nucleotides read TGTGCCAGCAGCCCAGGACAGGGCTCTGAAGCTTTCTTT.

The chain carries TRBV19 and TRBJ1-1; D is undetermined. V lost 7 bases and J 0 bases, leaving 12 bases between the germline ends. The CDR3 covers 14 residues. Germline CDR1 is LNHDA and CDR2 is SQIVND (reference sequence). The CDR3 sequence: CASNIPDLNTEAFF. For the CDR3, the DNA is TGTGCCAGTAATATCCCTGACTTGAACACTGAAGCTTTCTTT.

V usage is TRBV18 and J usage is TRBJ1-5, with TRBD1 matching 8 bases. The CDR3 is 15 amino acids. Germline V gene lookup returns CDR1 KGHSH and CDR2 LQKENI. J lost 2 bases, V lost 3 bases, and 3 bases had no gene match. The CDR3 reads CASSPGQGGNQPQHF. The CDR3 nucleotides read TGTGCCAGCTCACCTGGACAGGGCGGCAATCAGCCCCAGCATTTT.

CDR3 coding DNA: TGTGCCAGCAGCTTAGATCCACTTTACACCGGGGAGCTGTTTTTT. It translates to CASSLDPLYTGELFF. The chain uses TRBV11-2 and TRBJ2-2; D is unclear. Trimming shortened V by 0 bases and J by 3 bases, and 8 bases separated the two germline ends. The germline V gene encodes CDR1 SGHAT and CDR2 FQNNGV. CDR3 length equals 15 residues.

This chain joins TRBV11-2 and TRBJ2-1; the match to TRBD2 covers 11 bases. Germline-derived CDR1 and CDR2 are SGHAT and FQNNGV. Unmatched junction bases numbered 13, after V lost 6 bases and J lost 9 bases. This CDR3 comprises 16 residues. CDR3 nucleotide sequence: TGTGCCAGCAGATATGGTAGCGGGGGGGCCCGGGTTGAGCAGTTCTTC. It is translated as CASRYGSGGARVEQFF.

The rearrangement links TRBV7-6 to TRBJ2-1; 9 bases line up with TRBD2. The CDR3 has 17 residues. V lost 0 bases and J lost 8; bases outside the gene matches: 11. Germline V gene data show CDR1 as SGHVS and CDR2 as FNYEAQ. The CDR3 nucleotides are TGTGCCAGCAGCTTAGCGTGGCGGGGGGGCCTTTCGGATGAGCAGTTCTTC. Protein: CASSLAWRGGLSDEQFF.

The chain couples TRBV9 to TRBJ2-3; 10 nucleotides match TRBD2. This CDR3 comprises 17 residues. V gave up 2 bases and J gave up 2 bases; unmatched junction bases: 8. Germline lookup yields CDR1 SGDLS and CDR2 YYNGEE. CDR3 loop: CASSVKRGGLVTDTQYF. The CDR3 nucleotides are TGTGCCAGCAGCGTGAAGCGGGGGGGCCTTGTCACAGATACGCAGTATTTT. The whole variable domain, remainder taken from reference TRBV9 and TRBJ2-3, is DSGVTQTPKHLITATGQRVTLRCSPRSGDLSVYWYQQSLDQGLQFLIQYYNGEERAKGNILERFSAQQFPDLHSELNLSSLELGDSALYFCASSVKRGGLVTDTQYFGPGTRLTVL.

CDR3 nucleotide sequence: TGTGCCAGCTCGTCAACCGGGACGGGGGGCTACAATGAGCAGTTCTTC. Translating gives CASSSTGTGGYNEQFF. The chain uses TRBV18 and TRBJ2-1; 7 positions agree with TRBD2. The CDR3 has 16 amino acids. Per germline, CDR1 KGHSH and CDR2 LQKENI. The ends lost 6 bases at V and 3 bases at J; junction bases unmatched: 11.